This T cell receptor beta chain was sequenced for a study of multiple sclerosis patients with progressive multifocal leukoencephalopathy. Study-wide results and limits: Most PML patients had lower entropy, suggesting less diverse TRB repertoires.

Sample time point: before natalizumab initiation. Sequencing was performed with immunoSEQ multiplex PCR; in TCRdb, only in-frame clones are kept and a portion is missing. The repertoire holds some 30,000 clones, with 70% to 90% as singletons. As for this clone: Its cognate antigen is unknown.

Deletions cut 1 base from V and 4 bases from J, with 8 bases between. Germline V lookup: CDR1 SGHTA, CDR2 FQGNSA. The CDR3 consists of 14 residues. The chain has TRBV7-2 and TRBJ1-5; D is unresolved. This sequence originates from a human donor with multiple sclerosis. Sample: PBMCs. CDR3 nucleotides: TGTGCCAGCAGCTTAGGGAGTAGGAATCAGCCCCAGCATTTT. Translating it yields CASSLGSRNQPQHF.